The 9 T cell receptor beta chains reported below all come from one sample, sequenced in a study of blood T cell repertoires in COVID-19. Repertoires were generated with immunoSEQ multiplex PCR, while TCRdb's copy carries only in-frame clones and drops some. The data contain 98,000 or so clones, 85% to 90% of them singletons. Specimen: peripheral blood. The receptors shown here come from a man aged 50 to 59 with acute or convalescent COVID-19.

CDR3 residues: CASKGTAGNTGELFF. The CDR3, as DNA: TGTGCCAGCAAAGGGACAGCAGGGAACACCGGGGAGCTGTTTTTT. This chain uses TRBV7-7 with TRBJ2-2, with TRBD1 matching over 7 bases. Germline V gene lookup returns CDR1 SSHAT and CDR2 FNYEAQ (reference sequence). The CDR3 loop spans 15 amino acids. The junction had 6 bases not matched to a gene; V was cut back by 7 bases and J by 1 base. Supplemented by reference TRBV7-7 and TRBJ2-2, the full variable domain reads GAGVSQSPRYKVTKRGQDVTLRCDPISSHATLYWYQQALGQGPEFLTYFNYEAQPDKSGLPSDRFSAERPEGSISTLTIQRTEQRDSAMYRCASKGTAGNTGELFFGEGSRLTVL.

The CDR3 sequence: CSVQNPGLAGATGELFF. The CDR3 DNA reads as TGCAGCGTTCAAAACCCGGGACTAGCGGGAGCAACCGGGGAGCTGTTTTTT. The gene calls are TRBV29-1 and TRBJ2-2; 14 bases are shared with TRBD2. Per the germline V gene, CDR1 is SQVTM and CDR2 is ANQGSEA. The CDR3 runs to 17 residues. With V trimmed by 5 bases and J by 5 bases, 10 bases remained unmatched.

The V gene is TRBV27, the J gene TRBJ2-1; 10 bases align to TRBD1. V lost 2 bases, J lost 7 bases, and 11 bases stayed unmatched. CDR1 is MNHEY, CDR2 SMNVEV, per germline (reference sequence). This CDR3 has 17 residues. In DNA form, the CDR3 reads TGTGCCAGCAGTTTAAACCGAATCCGGGACAGGGGAAATGAGCAGTTCTTC. It translates to CASSLNRIRDRGNEQFF.

The J gene is TRBJ1-6, the V gene TRBV5-4, with D unresolved. Trimming left V 4 bases short and J 7 bases short, with 12 bases between. The CDR3 length is 14 residues. Germline V lookup: CDR1 SGHNT, CDR2 YYREEE (reference sequence). The DNA of the CDR3 is TGTGCCAGCAGCCCGCCGTCTAAGAATTCACCCCTCCACTTT. Its protein product is CASSPPSKNSPLHF.

The CDR3 nucleotides are TGTGCAAGTCGCTTAGGTCGGGAGTCAGATACGCAGTATTTT. Protein sequence: CASRLGRESDTQYF. J is TRBJ2-3 and V is TRBV12-2; TRBD2, the table's D call, lacks a check against the DNA. TRBV12-2 is annotated as a pseudogene. This CDR3 is 14 amino acids long.

The chain carries TRBV7-9 and TRBJ2-1; the D gene is possibly TRBD2 (5 bases). V dropped 4 bases and J dropped 0 bases, with 13 bases sitting between them. From germline, CDR1 is SEHNR and CDR2 FQNEAQ (reference sequence). The CDR3 length is 16 residues. Here the CDR3 reads CASSSTTGSSYNEQFF. CDR3 bases: TGTGCCAGCAGCTCAACTACTGGGAGCTCCTACAATGAGCAGTTCTTC.

The chain combines TRBV9 with TRBJ2-1, with 7 bases that match TRBD2. Germline V gene sequence: CDR1 SGDLS, CDR2 YYNGEE. CDR3 length equals 16 residues. The V and J ends lost 0 bases and 5 bases, in that order; junction bases with no gene match: 8. The CDR3 protein is CASSVEGGRADNEQFF. The CDR3 nucleotides read TGTGCCAGCAGCGTAGAAGGTGGGAGGGCAGACAATGAGCAGTTCTTC.

The chain has TRBV5-1 and TRBJ1-2, with a weak D call TRBD1 (6 bases). Germline V gives CDR1 SGHRS, CDR2 YFSETQ. The CDR3 spans 15 residues. Trimming removed 2 bases at V and 4 bases at J, with 15 bases between. Here the CDR3 reads CASSFQDSLRYGYTF. CDR3 in DNA: TGCGCCAGCAGCTTCCAGGACAGCTTACGCTATGGCTACACCTTC.

This rearrangement joins TRBV5-1 to TRBJ1-2, with TRBD1 identical over 8 bases. Germline CDR1 is SGHRS and CDR2 is YFSETQ. The ends lost 0 bases at V and 6 bases at J; junction bases unmatched: 10. The CDR3 runs to 16 residues. The CDR3 protein is CASSLADREGRNGYTF. Here the CDR3 DNA reads TGCGCCAGCAGCTTGGCGGACAGGGAGGGTAGGAATGGCTACACCTTC.